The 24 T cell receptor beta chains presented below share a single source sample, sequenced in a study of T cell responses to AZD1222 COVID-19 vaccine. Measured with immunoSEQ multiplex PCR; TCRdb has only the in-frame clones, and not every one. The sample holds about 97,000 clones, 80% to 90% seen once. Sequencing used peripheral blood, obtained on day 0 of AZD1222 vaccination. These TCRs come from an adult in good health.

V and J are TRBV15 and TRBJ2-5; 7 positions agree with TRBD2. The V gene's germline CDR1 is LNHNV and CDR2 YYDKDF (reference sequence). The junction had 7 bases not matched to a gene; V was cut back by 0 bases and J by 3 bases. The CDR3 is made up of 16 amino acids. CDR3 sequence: CATSRDRGGPEETQYF. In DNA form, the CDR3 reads TGTGCCACCAGCAGAGATCGGGGAGGGCCGGAAGAGACCCAGTACTTC. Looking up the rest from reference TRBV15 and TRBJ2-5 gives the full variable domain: DAMVIQNPRYQVTQFGKPVTLSCSQTLNHNVMYWYQQKSSQAPKLLFHYYDKDFNNEADTPDNFQSRRPNTSFCFLDIRSPGLGDTAMYLCATSRDRGGPEETQYFGPGTRLLVL.

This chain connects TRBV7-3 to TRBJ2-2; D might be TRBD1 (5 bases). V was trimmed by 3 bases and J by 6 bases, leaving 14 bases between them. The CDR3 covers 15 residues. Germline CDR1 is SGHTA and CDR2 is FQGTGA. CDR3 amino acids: CASSFQGPVSGELFF. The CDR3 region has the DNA TGTGCCAGCAGCTTCCAGGGTCCAGTTTCCGGGGAGCTGTTTTTT. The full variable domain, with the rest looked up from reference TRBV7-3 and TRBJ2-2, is GAGVSQTPSNKVTEKGKYVELRCDPISGHTALYWYRQSLGQGPEFLIYFQGTGAADDSGLPNDRFFAVRPEGSVSTLKIQRTERGDSAVYLCASSFQGPVSGELFFGEGSRLTVL.

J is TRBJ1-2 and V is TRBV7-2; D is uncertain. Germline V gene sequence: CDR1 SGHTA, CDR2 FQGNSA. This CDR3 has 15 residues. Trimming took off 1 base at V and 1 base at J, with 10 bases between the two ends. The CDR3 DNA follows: TGTGCCAGCAGCTTAGTAGAGGCAGATAACTATGGCTACACCTTC. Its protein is CASSLVEADNYGYTF.

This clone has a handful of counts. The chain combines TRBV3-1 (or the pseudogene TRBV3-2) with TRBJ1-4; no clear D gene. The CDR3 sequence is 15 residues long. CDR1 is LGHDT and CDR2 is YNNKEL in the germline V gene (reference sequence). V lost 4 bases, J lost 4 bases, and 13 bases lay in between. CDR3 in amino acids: CASSRGAALNEKLFF. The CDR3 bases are TGTGCCAGCAGCCGAGGAGCAGCACTTAATGAAAAACTGTTTTTT.

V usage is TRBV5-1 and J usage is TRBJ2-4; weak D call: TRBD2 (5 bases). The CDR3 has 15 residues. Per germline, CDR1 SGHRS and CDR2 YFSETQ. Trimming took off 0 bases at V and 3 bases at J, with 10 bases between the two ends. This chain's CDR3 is CASSLDGIGKNIQYF. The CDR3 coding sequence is TGCGCCAGCAGCTTGGACGGGATCGGCAAAAACATTCAGTACTTC.

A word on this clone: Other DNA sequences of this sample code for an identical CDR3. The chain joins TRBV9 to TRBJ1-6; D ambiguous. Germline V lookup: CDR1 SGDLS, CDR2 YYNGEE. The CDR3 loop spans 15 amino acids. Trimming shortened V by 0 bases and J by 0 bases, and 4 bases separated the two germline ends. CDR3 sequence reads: CASSVESSYNSPLHF. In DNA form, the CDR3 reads TGTGCCAGCAGCGTAGAAAGCTCCTATAATTCACCCCTCCACTTT.

This CDR3 reads CATSDAGQNTEAFF. The CDR3 DNA sequence: TGTGCCACCAGTGATGCGGGACAGAACACTGAAGCTTTCTTT. V usage is TRBV24-1 and J usage is TRBJ1-1; TRBD1 might be the D (6 bases). The V gene lost 3 bases and the J gene lost 1 base, with 8 bases spanning the gap. The germline V gene encodes CDR1 KGHDR and CDR2 SFDVKD. This CDR3 has 14 amino acids.

CDR3 sequence (DNA): TGCAGTGCTAGTCAGGGGGCAGGAGGAAACACCATATATTTT. Its translation: CSASQGAGGNTIYF. V and J are TRBV20-1 and TRBJ1-3, with TRBD1 identical over 8 bases. Germline-derived CDR1 and CDR2 are DFQATT and SNEGSKA (reference sequence). The CDR3 is 14 amino acids. J was trimmed by 4 bases and V by 3 bases; bases with no gene match: 5.

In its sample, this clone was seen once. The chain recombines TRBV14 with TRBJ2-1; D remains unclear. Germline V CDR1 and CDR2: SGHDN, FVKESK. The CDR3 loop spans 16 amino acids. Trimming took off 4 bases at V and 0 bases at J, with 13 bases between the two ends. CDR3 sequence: CASSLGLTYSYNEQFF. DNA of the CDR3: TGTGCCAGCAGCCTAGGGCTAACTTACTCCTACAATGAGCAGTTCTTC.

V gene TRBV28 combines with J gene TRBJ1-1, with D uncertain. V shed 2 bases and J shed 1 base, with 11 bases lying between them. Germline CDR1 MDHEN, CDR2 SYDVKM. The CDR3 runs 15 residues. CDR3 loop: CASSLVAAGNTEAFF. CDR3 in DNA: TGTGCCAGCAGTTTAGTGGCAGCCGGGAACACTGAAGCTTTCTTT.

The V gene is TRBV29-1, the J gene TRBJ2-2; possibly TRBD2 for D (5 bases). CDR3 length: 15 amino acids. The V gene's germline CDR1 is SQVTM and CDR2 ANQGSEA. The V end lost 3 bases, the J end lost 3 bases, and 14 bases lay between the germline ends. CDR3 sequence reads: CSVDIGLGDTGELFF. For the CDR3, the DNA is TGCAGCGTTGATATAGGACTCGGTGACACCGGGGAGCTGTTTTTT.

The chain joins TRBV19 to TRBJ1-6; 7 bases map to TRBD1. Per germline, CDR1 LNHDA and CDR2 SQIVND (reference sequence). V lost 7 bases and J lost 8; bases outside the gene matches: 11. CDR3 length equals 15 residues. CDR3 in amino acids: CASKGAETVYSPLHF. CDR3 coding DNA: TGTGCCAGTAAGGGGGCTGAGACGGTATATTCACCCCTCCACTTT.

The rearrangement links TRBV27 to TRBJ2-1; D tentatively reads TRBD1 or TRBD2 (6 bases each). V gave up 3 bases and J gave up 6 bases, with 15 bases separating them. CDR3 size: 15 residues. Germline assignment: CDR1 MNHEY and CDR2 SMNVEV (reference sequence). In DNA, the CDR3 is TGTGCCAGCAGTTTCCTTCTACAGGGAGGCAATGAGCAGTTCTTC. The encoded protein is CASSFLLQGGNEQFF.

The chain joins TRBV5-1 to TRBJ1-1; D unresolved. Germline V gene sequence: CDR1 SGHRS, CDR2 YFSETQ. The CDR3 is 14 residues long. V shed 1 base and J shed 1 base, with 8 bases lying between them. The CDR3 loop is CASSLLQRNTEAFF. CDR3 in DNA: TGCGCCAGCAGCTTGTTACAGAGGAACACTGAAGCTTTCTTT.

The CDR3 DNA follows: TGTGCCAGCAGCTTAGGAGGCAGCTCAGACTCCTACAATGAGCAGTTCTTC. Translation gives CASSLGGSSDSYNEQFF. This chain joins TRBV11-3 and TRBJ2-1; no firm D call. V was trimmed by 1 base and J by 0 bases, leaving 13 bases between them. This CDR3 contains 17 residues. Germline V gives CDR1 SGHNT, CDR2 YENEEA.

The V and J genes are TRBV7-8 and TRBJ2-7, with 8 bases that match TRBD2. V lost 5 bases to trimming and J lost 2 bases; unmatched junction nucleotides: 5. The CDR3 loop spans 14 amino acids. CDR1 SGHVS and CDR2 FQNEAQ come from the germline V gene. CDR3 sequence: CASSLSGGPYEQYF. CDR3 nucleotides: TGTGCCAGCAGCCTAAGCGGGGGACCCTACGAGCAGTACTTC.

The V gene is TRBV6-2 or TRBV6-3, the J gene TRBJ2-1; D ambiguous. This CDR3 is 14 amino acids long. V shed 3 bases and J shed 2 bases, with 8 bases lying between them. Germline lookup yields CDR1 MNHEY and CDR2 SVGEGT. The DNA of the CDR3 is TGTGCCAGCAGTTATTTAGGGACCTACAATGAGCAGTTCTTC. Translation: CASSYLGTYNEQFF.

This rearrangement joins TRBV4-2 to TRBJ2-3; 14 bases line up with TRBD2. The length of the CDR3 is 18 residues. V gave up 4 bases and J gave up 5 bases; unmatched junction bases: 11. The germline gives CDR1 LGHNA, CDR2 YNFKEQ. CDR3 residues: CASSLRLAGGPGIDTQYF. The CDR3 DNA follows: TGTGCCAGCAGCCTCAGACTAGCGGGGGGGCCTGGAATAGATACGCAGTATTTT.

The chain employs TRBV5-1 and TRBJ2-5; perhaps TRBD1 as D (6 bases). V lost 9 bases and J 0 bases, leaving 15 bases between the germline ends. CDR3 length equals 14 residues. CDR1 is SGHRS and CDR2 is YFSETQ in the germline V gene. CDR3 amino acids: CATRDRLYQETQYF. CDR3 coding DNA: TGCGCCACGCGAGACAGGTTGTACCAAGAGACCCAGTACTTC.

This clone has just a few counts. The CDR3 DNA is TGCGCCAGCAGCCTGGCCGGGACGTTACAAGAGACCCAGTACTTC. Encoded protein: CASSLAGTLQETQYF. This sequence joins TRBV5-1 and TRBJ2-5; D possibly matches TRBD1 or TRBD2 (5 bases each). The CDR3 is 15 amino acids. Germline V gene lookup returns CDR1 SGHRS and CDR2 YFSETQ. V lost 4 bases to trimming and J lost 2 bases, with 15 bases between them.

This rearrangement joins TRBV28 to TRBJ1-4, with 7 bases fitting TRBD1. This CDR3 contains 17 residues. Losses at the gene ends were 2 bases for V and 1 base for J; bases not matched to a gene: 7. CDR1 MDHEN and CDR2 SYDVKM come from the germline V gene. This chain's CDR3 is CASSLGGRGGTNEKLFF. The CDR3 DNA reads TGTGCCAGCAGTTTAGGGGGCAGGGGGGGAACTAATGAAAAACTGTTTTTT.

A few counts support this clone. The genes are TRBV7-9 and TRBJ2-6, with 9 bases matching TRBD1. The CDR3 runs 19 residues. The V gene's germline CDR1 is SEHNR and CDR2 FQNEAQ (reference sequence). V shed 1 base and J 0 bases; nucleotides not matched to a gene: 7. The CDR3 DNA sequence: TGTGCCAGCAGCTTAGGGTGGGGACAGGGATACTCTGGGGCCAACGTCCTGACTTTC. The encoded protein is CASSLGWGQGYSGANVLTF.

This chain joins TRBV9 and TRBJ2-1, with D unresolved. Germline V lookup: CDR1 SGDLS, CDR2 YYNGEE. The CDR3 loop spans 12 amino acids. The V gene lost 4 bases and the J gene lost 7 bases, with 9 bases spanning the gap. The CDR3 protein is CASSPLFNEQFF. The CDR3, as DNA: TGTGCCAGCAGCCCCTTGTTTAATGAGCAGTTCTTC.

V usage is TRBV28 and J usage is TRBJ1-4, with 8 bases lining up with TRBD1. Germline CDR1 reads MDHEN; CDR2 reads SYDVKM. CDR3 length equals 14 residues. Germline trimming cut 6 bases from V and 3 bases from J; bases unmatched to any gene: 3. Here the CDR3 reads CASSPGGPNEKLFF. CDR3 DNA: TGTGCCAGCAGCCCAGGGGGCCCTAATGAAAAACTGTTTTTT.